This record covers a single T cell receptor (beta chain). Germline V gives CDR1 MNHEY, CDR2 SVGAGI. Trimming pared 2 bases from V and 0 bases from J, leaving 7 bases between. CDR3 size: 14 residues. This sample was included in a study of T-cell reconstitution after alpha-beta-depleted transplantation in children. This sample's TCRbeta library carried unique molecular identifier barcodes. TCRdb reanalysed the PCR reads using MiXCR and keeps one entry per CDR3 protein. The data contain hundreds of thousands of distinct CDR3 sequences, approximately 13% of them singletons. Sequences were derived from PBMCs, mostly from graft donor cells, sampled 360 days after TCRalphabeta/CD19-depleted stem cell transplant. This clonotype originated in a male patient younger than 18 who had a stem cell transplant for acute myeloid leukemia, so the T cells may come from the graft donor. J is TRBJ1-1 and V is TRBV6-5; maybe TRBD1 (6 bases). CDR3 DNA sequence: TGTGCCAGCAGTTACAGGGGGGTGAACACTGAAGCTTTCTTT. Protein: CASSYRGVNTEAFF.